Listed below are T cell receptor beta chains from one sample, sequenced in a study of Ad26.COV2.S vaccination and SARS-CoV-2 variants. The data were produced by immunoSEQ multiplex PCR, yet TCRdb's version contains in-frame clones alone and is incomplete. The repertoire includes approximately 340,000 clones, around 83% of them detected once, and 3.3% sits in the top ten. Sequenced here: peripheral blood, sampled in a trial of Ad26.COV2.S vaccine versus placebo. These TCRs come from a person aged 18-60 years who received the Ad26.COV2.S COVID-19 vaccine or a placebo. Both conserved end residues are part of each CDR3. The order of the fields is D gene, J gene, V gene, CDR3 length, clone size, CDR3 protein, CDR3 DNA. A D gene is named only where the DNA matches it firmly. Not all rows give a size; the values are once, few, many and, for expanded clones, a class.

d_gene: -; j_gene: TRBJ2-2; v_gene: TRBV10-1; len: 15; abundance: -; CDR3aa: CASSVGGAWTGELFF; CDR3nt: TGCGCCAGCAGTGTTGGGGGGGCCTGGACCGGGGAGCTGTTTTTT
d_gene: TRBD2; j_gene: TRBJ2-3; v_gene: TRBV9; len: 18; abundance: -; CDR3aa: CASSGRTSGGAGPDTQYF; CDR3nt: TGTGCCAGCAGCGGCCGGACTAGCGGGGGGGCCGGTCCAGATACGCAGTATTTT
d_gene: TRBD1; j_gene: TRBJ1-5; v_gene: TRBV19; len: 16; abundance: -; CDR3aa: CASSTGRQGVNQPQHF; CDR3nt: TGTGCCAGTAGTACCGGGCGACAGGGTGTCAATCAGCCCCAGCATTTT
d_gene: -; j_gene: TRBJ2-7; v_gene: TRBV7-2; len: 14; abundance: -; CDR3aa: CASSLAWFGSRGYF; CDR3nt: TGTGCCAGCAGCTTAGCGTGGTTTGGGTCCCGTGGGTACTTC
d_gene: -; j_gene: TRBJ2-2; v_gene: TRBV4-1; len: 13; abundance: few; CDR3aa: CASSQGWTGELFF; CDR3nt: TGCGCCAGCAGCCAGGGTTGGACCGGGGAGCTGTTTTTT
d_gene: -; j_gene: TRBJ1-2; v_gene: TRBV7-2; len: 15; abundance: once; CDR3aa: CASSPTGDSNYGYTF; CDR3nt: TGTGCCAGCAGCCCTACAGGAGACTCTAACTATGGCTACACCTTC
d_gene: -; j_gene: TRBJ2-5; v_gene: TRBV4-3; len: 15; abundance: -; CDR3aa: CASSQEGTTQETQYF; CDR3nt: TGCGCCAGCAGCCAAGAGGGAACCACCCAAGAGACCCAGTACTTC
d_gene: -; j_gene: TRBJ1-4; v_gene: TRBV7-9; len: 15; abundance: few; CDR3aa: CASSLADGGLEKLFF; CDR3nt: TGTGCCAGCAGCTTAGCGGATGGGGGACTCGAAAAACTGTTTTTT
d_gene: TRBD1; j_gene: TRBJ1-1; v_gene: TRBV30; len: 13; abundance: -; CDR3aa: CAWSPTGGWFAFF; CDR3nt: TGTGCCTGGAGTCCCACAGGGGGATGGTTTGCTTTCTTT
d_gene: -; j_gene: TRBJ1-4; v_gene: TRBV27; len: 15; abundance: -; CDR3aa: CASSPRLPTNEKLFF; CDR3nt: TGTGCCAGCAGTCCAAGGCTGCCAACTAATGAAAAACTGTTTTTT
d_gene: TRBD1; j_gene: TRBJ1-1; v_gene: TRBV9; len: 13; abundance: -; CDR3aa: CASSASTGTEAFF; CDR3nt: TGTGCCAGCAGCGCTTCGACAGGGACTGAAGCCTTCTTT
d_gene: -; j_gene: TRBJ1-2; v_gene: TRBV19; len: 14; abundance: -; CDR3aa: CASSIRTGTHGYTF; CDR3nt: TGTGCCAGTAGTATTCGAACAGGCACCCATGGCTACACCTTC
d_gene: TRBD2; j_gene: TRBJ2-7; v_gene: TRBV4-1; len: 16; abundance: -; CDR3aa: CASSQVVAGASYEQYF; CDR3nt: TGCGCCAGCAGCCAAGTGGTAGCGGGAGCCTCCTACGAGCAGTACTTC